This is a list of T cell receptor beta chains from one sample in a study of blood T cell repertoires in COVID-19. Libraries were prepared by immunoSEQ multiplex PCR; TCRdb keeps only in-frame clonotypes and omits some of them. The table includes roughly 300,000 clones, around 92% detected once. The material sequenced was peripheral blood. The receptors stem from a young woman with COVID-19, enrolled during active disease. The CDR3 runs from the conserved cysteine through the conserved F or W. A D gene is named only where the DNA matches it firmly. Size is stated for part of the rows, as once, few or many counts, or as a class when the clone is expanded.

size	D	V	J	DNA	CDR3
NA	NA	TRBV2	TRBJ2-1	TGTGCCAGCAGTGAACAGTTATCCTCCTACAATGAGCAGTTCTTC	CASSEQLSSYNEQFF
NA	NA	TRBV25-1	TRBJ1-2	TGTGCCAGCAGTGATTACGGGAATTACTATGGCTACACCTTC	CASSDYGNYYGYTF
once	TRBD1	TRBV5-5	TRBJ1-5	TGTGCCAGCAGCGACAGGGGGGGTCAGCCCCAGCATTTT	CASSDRGGQPQHF
NA	NA	TRBV20-1	TRBJ1-1	TGCAGTGCTACTAAGGCGGTTGAAGCTTTCTTT	CSATKAVEAFF
NA	NA	TRBV7-2	TRBJ2-1	TGTGCCACCTCGCGATTTACCCAATACAATGAGCAGTTCTTC	CATSRFTQYNEQFF
NA	TRBD1	TRBV6-2/TRBV6-3	TRBJ1-1	TGTGCCAGCAGTCGCAGGGGGCGCGTCACTGAAGCTTTCTTT	CASSRRGRVTEAFF
once	TRBD2	TRBV7-2	TRBJ2-5	TGTGCCAGCAGCGTTAGCGGGCGTGGGGAGACCCAGTACTTC	CASSVSGRGETQYF
NA	TRBD2	TRBV7-2	TRBJ2-3	TGTGCCAGCAGCCCTAGCGGGGGTACCTCCACAGATACGCAGTATTTT	CASSPSGGTSTDTQYF
NA	TRBD2	TRBV30	TRBJ2-3	TGTGCCTGGAGTGTAATGGCGGGGGGGCCATCAGATACGCAGTATTTT	CAWSVMAGGPSDTQYF
NA	NA	TRBV19	TRBJ2-2	TGTGCCAGTCAGTCCAGGGTGTTGAATGCCGGGGAGCTGTTTTTT	CASQSRVLNAGELFF
NA	NA	TRBV18	TRBJ1-2	TGTGCCAGCTCACCAACGACAGTCTATGGCTACACCTTC	CASSPTTVYGYTF
once	NA	TRBV11-1	TRBJ1-1	TGTGCCAGCAGCCGGGAGGGTACTGAAGCTTTCTTT	CASSREGTEAFF
NA	NA	TRBV7-9	TRBJ1-2	TGTGCCAGCAGCTCCACAACGCAGACAGGAGATTCCTATGGCTACACCTTC	CASSSTTQTGDSYGYTF
NA	NA	TRBV5-1	TRBJ1-1	TGCGCCAGCGCGAGGGAGGTGAGGAACACTGAAGCTTTCTTT	CASAREVRNTEAFF
NA	TRBD2	TRBV30	TRBJ2-1	TGTGCCTGGGATAGGGGTAGCGGGTCGCTTAAGCAGTTCTTC	CAWDRGSGSLKQFF
NA	NA	TRBV30	TRBJ1-5	TGTGCCTCCGACGGGTCCGAAAATCAGCCCCAGCATTTT	CASDGSENQPQHF
NA	NA	TRBV5-1	TRBJ2-1	TGCGCCAGCAGCTTGGGGGGACTTTACAATGAGCAGTTCTTC	CASSLGGLYNEQFF